This T cell receptor beta chain comes out of a study of blood T cell repertoires in COVID-19. Sequencing used immunoSEQ multiplex PCR; TCRdb keeps in-frame clones, though not all of them. The repertoire holds roughly 250,000 clones, with 70% to 85% as singletons. The CDR3 runs 16 residues. Germline V lookup: CDR1 MNHEY, CDR2 SVGAGI. Trimming left V 0 bases short and J 0 bases short, with 10 bases between. The sequenced material came from peripheral blood. The TCR originated in a woman aged 80 or older with acute or convalescent COVID-19. The chain employs TRBV6-5 and TRBJ2-3; unclear D gene. The CDR3 is CASSYSRLSSTDTQYF. The DNA for the CDR3 is TGTGCCAGCAGTTACTCGAGACTCAGTAGCACAGATACGCAGTATTTT.